These T cell receptor beta chains were read from a single sample in a study of cytomegalovirus exposure and HLA in healthy donors. The repertoire was sequenced with immunoSEQ multiplex PCR; TCRdb's copy has only in-frame clones and lacks some. The data contain about 200,000 clones, around 90% of them seen just once; the ten biggest clones take up roughly 2%. Input material: PBMCs. Receptor source: a woman aged 18-29 years in good health and CMV-seropositive. CDR3s include the opening cysteine and the closing phenylalanine or tryptophan. D genes are given only for firm matches. Size is stated for part of the rows, as once, few or many counts, or as a class when the clone is expanded.

d_gene	v_gene	abundance	j_gene	len	CDR3nt	CDR3aa
TRBD2	TRBV10-3	.	TRBJ2-3	15	TGTGCCATCAGTATCCTGTCGGGAGGTGGCGATACGCAGTATTTT	CAISILSGGGDTQYF
TRBD2	TRBV27	.	TRBJ2-1	16	TGTGCCAGCAGTCCCCAAGCGGGAGCGGTCTACAATGAGCAGTTCTTC	CASSPQAGAVYNEQFF
.	TRBV19	.	TRBJ1-2	15	TGTGCCAGTAGTATGGCTCAGAATCCTAACTATGGCTACACCTTC	CASSMAQNPNYGYTF
.	TRBV15	.	TRBJ2-2	12	TGTGCCACCAGCAGGGCCGCCGGGGAGCTGTTTTTT	CATSRAAGELFF
.	TRBV27	.	TRBJ1-1	14	TGTGCCAGCAGCACCGGGACTTTGAACACTGAAGCTTTCTTT	CASSTGTLNTEAFF
.	TRBV7-8	.	TRBJ1-5	16	TGTGCCAGCAGCTTAGCAGGGGGAAAAAGGGATCAGCCCCAGCATTTT	CASSLAGGKRDQPQHF
TRBD1	TRBV4-1	.	TRBJ1-2	13	TGCGCCAGCAGCCAACTACAGGGGACAGGCTACACCTTC	CASSQLQGTGYTF
.	TRBV6-5	once	TRBJ1-3	15	TGTGCCAGCAAAGGCGGACACAGCTCTGGAAACACCATATATTTT	CASKGGHSSGNTIYF
.	TRBV27	.	TRBJ1-5	13	TGTGCCAGCAGTTGGGCCCTGGATCAGCCCCAGCATTTT	CASSWALDQPQHF
TRBD2	TRBV6-6	few	TRBJ2-7	13	TGTGCCAGCCGCGGGGGTCCTTCCTACGAGCAGTACTTC	CASRGGPSYEQYF
TRBD2	TRBV27	.	TRBJ2-1	17	TGTGCCAGCAGTCCCCACAGGACTAGCGGGAGCTACAATGAGCAGTTCTTC	CASSPHRTSGSYNEQFF
.	TRBV9	.	TRBJ2-1	12	TGTGCCAGCAGCTATACTGACAATGAGCAGTTCTTC	CASSYTDNEQFF
.	TRBV7-8	.	TRBJ1-5	13	TGTGCCAGCAGCTTAATGAGGGGGCAGCCCCAGCATTTT	CASSLMRGQPQHF
TRBD2	TRBV30	.	TRBJ2-3	18	TGTGCCTGGAGCCGGAGGACTAGCGGGCCCCTAAGCACAGATACGCAGTATTTT	CAWSRRTSGPLSTDTQYF
TRBD1	TRBV6-6	.	TRBJ1-2	15	TGTGCCAGCAGAGGACAGGGAGAGGCTAACTATGGCTACACCTTC	CASRGQGEANYGYTF
.	TRBV20-1	.	TRBJ1-2	11	TGCAGTGCTAGACAGGGGTATGGCTACACCTTC	CSARQGYGYTF
.	TRBV27	many	TRBJ1-5	12	TGTGCCAGCAAAAACCGGGGACAGCCCCAGCATTTT	CASKNRGQPQHF
TRBD2	TRBV7-8	.	TRBJ2-7	14	TGTGCCAGCAGCTTCACTAGCGGCCCCTACGAGCAGTACTTC	CASSFTSGPYEQYF
.	TRBV15	.	TRBJ2-1	15	TGTGCCACTAGAGGGGGTGCCAGCTCCTACAATGAGCAGTTCTTC	CATRGGASSYNEQFF
TRBD1	TRBV27	.	TRBJ2-7	12	TGTGCCAGCAGGACAGGGTTCTCCGAGCAGTACTTC	CASRTGFSEQYF
TRBD2	TRBV10-3	.	TRBJ2-1	15	TGTGCCATCAACCCGACTAGCGGGGGCTACAATGAGCAGTTCTTC	CAINPTSGGYNEQFF
.	TRBV12-2	.	TRBJ2-7	20	TGTGCAAGTCGCTTAGCGGGTACGAGCGGGCCCCAAGGGAAGGGCTACGAGCAGTACTTC	CASRLAGTSGPQGKGYEQYF
TRBD2	TRBV30	.	TRBJ2-1	15	TGTGCCTGGACCTTGGGACTAGCGGACTACAATGAGCAGTTCTTC	CAWTLGLADYNEQFF
.	TRBV10-2	.	TRBJ2-5	17	TGCGCCAGCAGTGAGCCACTTCCAGGGGGACTAGGAGAGACCCAGTACTTC	CASSEPLPGGLGETQYF
.	TRBV5-1	once	TRBJ2-7	16	TGCGCCAGCAGCTTGGCCCTAGAGGTAGTCTCCTACGAGCAGTACTTC	CASSLALEVVSYEQYF
TRBD1	TRBV6-4	.	TRBJ1-5	18	TGTGCCAGCAGCAGAAAGGGGGCAGCATGGCCAAGCAATCAGCCCCAGCATTTT	CASSRKGAAWPSNQPQHF
.	TRBV19	.	TRBJ2-3	13	TGTGCCAGTAGTATTTCAGGGGCAGATACGCAGTATTTT	CASSISGADTQYF
.	TRBV9	.	TRBJ2-5	15	TGTGCCAGCAGCGTAGACGGGTCCCACCGGGAGACCCAGTACTTC	CASSVDGSHRETQYF
.	TRBV28	.	TRBJ2-1	19	TGTGCCAGCAGTTTATCTCCGGGGAGGCGGGGATCCCCTTGGAATGAGCAGTTCTTC	CASSLSPGRRGSPWNEQFF
TRBD2	TRBV5-1	once	TRBJ2-1	18	TGCGCCAGCAGCTCCAGGACTAGCGGGAGTGGTCCCTACAATGAGCAGTTCTTC	CASSSRTSGSGPYNEQFF